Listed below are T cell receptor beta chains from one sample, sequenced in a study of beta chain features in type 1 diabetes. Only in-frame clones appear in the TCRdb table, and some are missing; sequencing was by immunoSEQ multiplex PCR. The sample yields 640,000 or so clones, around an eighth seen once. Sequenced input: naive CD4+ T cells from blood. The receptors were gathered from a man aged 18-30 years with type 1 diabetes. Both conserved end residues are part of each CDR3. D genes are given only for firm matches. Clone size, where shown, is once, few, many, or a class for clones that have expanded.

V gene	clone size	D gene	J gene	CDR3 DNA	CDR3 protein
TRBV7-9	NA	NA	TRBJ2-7	TGTGCCAGCAGCTTAAGGCAAGGATTCGACGAGCAGTACTTC	CASSLRQGFDEQYF
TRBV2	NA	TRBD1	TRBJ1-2	TGTGCCAGCAAGGGACAGGGGGCCCTAAGCTATGGCTACACCTTC	CASKGQGALSYGYTF
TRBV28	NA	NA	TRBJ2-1	TGTGCCAGCACTCCCGGTCAGGTTCTATCGGATGAGCAGTTCTTC	CASTPGQVLSDEQFF
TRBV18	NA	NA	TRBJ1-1	TGTGCCAGCTCACCCTCTGAGGGTTTCACTGAAGCTTTCTTT	CASSPSEGFTEAFF
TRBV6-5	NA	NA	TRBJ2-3	TGTGCCAGCAGTTACCGGACCCCGGGAGATACGCAGTATTTT	CASSYRTPGDTQYF
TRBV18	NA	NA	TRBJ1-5	TGTGCCAGCTCACCATGGGTTGCGGGGGGCGAACAGCCCCAGCATTTT	CASSPWVAGGEQPQHF
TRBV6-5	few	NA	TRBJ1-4	TGTGCCAGCAGTTCCCTGGCGGGGGCAAGAGAAAAACTGTTTTTT	CASSSLAGAREKLFF
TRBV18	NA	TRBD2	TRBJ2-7	TGTGCCAGCTCACTCCCCGGGGGGGCCTACGAGCAGTACTTC	CASSLPGGAYEQYF
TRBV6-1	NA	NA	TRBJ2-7	TGTGCCAGCAGTGACCTACTGGAGGGGGCCGAGCAGTACTTC	CASSDLLEGAEQYF
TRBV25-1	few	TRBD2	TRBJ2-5	TGTGCCAGCAGTGTATCCGGACTAGCGGGGGCCGGGGGGACCCAGTACTTC	CASSVSGLAGAGGTQYF
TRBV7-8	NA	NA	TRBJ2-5	TGTGCCAGCAGCTTAGGGACGGTTCAAGAGACCCAGTACTTC	CASSLGTVQETQYF
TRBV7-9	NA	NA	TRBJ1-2	TGTGCCAGCAGCGTCGGACAGCCCTATGGCTACACCTTC	CASSVGQPYGYTF
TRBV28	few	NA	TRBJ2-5	TGTGCCAGCAGTTCCCATGGGGTGAGGGTAGAGACCCAGTACTTC	CASSSHGVRVETQYF
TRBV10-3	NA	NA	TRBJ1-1	TGTGCCATCAGTGGGGGGGAGAACACTGAAGCTTTCTTT	CAISGGENTEAFF
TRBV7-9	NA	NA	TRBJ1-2	TGTGCCAGCAGGCCAGGAGGGCCTAACTATGGCTACACCTTC	CASRPGGPNYGYTF
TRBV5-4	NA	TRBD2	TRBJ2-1	TGTGCCAGCAGCTTGGTAGGCGGGGGGCGTTACAATGAGCAGTTCTTC	CASSLVGGGRYNEQFF
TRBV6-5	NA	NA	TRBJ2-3	TGTGCCAGCAGCTCGGGTCCTACGCAGTATTTT	CASSSGPTQYF
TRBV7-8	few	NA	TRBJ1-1	TGTGCCAGCAGCTTCCCAGGGGATGTGAACACTGAAGCTTTCTTT	CASSFPGDVNTEAFF